The source of this T cell receptor beta chain is a study of CD8 T cells in Susac syndrome. Reverse transcription used roughly 0.45 to 1 ug RNA and random hexamers. The immunoSEQ assay covered 54 Vbeta and 13 Jbeta segments for CDR3. TCRdb re-called the immunoSEQ multiplex PCR reads with MiXCR, one entry per CDR3 protein. In the table there are 160,000 or so distinct CDR3 sequences, around 95% of which are singletons. CD8+ and CD4+ T cells from blood underwent TCR beta sequencing, which was carried out in a high-throughput format. Regarding this clonotype: Germline is not matched at one junction end, which may reflect a read error.

The length of the CDR3 is 16 residues. Germline CDR1 and CDR2: KGHSH and LQKENI. The chain links TRBV18 to TRBJ1-2, with 9 bases fitting TRBD1. The sequence came from a human donor with Susac syndrome. Input material: CD4+ T cells from PBMCs. The CDR3 protein is CASSPTLEDRGYGYTF. Written as DNA, the CDR3 is TGCGCCAGCTCACCAACACTGGAGGACAGGGGCTATGGCTACACCTTC.